This T cell receptor (beta chain) originates from a study of early T cells in non-severe SARS-CoV-2 infection. Overall study context: Unsorted whole blood bulk RNA was sequenced, with unpaired chains. Whole-study findings and limits: VDJdb-based matching was biased toward anti-spike CD8 responses and missed private and CD4 specificities.

Molecules of cDNA were individually given unique molecular identifiers that were attached to them. TCRdb re-analysed the 5' RACE reads in MiXCR, keeping a single row per CDR3 protein. This table holds around 57,000 distinct CDR3 sequences, roughly 12% found once. The sample holds many counts of this clonotype. The antigen remains undetermined. V was pared by 5 bases and J by 5 bases, with 16 bases between. This CDR3 contains 14 residues. CDR1 is MNHEY and CDR2 is SVGAGI in the germline V gene. The clonotype comes from an adult who was a healthcare worker with PCR-confirmed SARS-CoV-2 infection or an uninfected control (not recorded which). The sequencing input was whole blood. The V gene is TRBV6-5, the J gene TRBJ2-7, with a weak D call TRBD2 (5 bases). In DNA, the CDR3 is TGTGCCAGCAGTAAGCAAGCGAGGGCAAACGAGCAGTACTTC. Translating gives CASSKQARANEQYF.